The rows below give T cell receptor beta chains drawn from one sample of a study of glioma-infiltrating T cells. MiXCR, applied by TCRdb to the multiplex PCR reads, yields one record per CDR3 protein. The data show about 140,000 distinct CDR3 sequences, around 42% seen once. The specimen sequenced was glioma tissue, nonneoplastic brain tissue, or PBMCs (not recorded which). All receptors come from a human donor with low-grade glioma or glioblastoma, undergoing nonglioma brain surgery, or in good health (not recorded which). Each CDR3 is given with its conserved first and last residue. D genes are given only for firm matches. Some rows mark clone size as missing; the rest say once, few, many or name a class of expanded clone.

j_call,d_call,v_call,clone_size,cdr3_aa,cdr3_nt
TRBJ2-1,.,TRBV6-1,.,CASSSGTSNNEQFF,TGTGCCAGCAGCTCCGGGACCTCTAACAATGAGCAGTTCTTC
TRBJ1-2,.,TRBV28,few,CASSWGDGYTF,TGTGCCAGCAGCTGGGGGGATGGCTACACCTTC
TRBJ2-3,TRBD1,TRBV7-9,few,CASSFQGVSTDTQYF,TGTGCCAGCAGTTTCCAGGGGGTAAGCACAGATACGCAGTATTTT
TRBJ2-7,TRBD1,TRBV27,few,CASSLLTGGEQYF,TGTGCCAGCAGTTTATTGACAGGGGGCGAGCAGTACTTC
TRBJ2-7,.,TRBV6-1,few,CASSRVGPSYEQYF,TGTGCCAGCAGTCGGGTGGGGCCGTCCTACGAGCAGTACTTC
TRBJ2-1,TRBD2,TRBV7-2,few,CASSSWGGSSYNEQFF,TGTGCCAGCAGCTCTTGGGGGGGTAGCTCCTACAATGAGCAGTTCTTC
TRBJ1-6,.,TRBV6-1,.,CASRRSWGTYNSPLHF,TGTGCCAGCAGGCGGTCATGGGGGACCTATAATTCACCCCTCCACTTT
TRBJ1-6,.,TRBV7-2,few,CASSLEWGLRSPLHF,TGTGCCAGCAGCTTAGAGTGGGGGCTCCGATCACCCCTCCACTTT
TRBJ2-1,.,TRBV27,few,CASSPLRVYNEQFF,TGTGCCAGCAGTCCCTTGAGGGTCTACAATGAGCAGTTCTTC
TRBJ1-1,.,TRBV10-3,few,CAISPGQVNTEAFF,TGTGCCATCAGTCCGGGACAAGTGAACACTGAAGCTTTCTTT
TRBJ1-1,.,TRBV20-1,few,CSAKPGDTEAFF,TGCAGTGCTAAACCAGGGGACACTGAAGCTTTCTTT
TRBJ2-4,.,TRBV7-2,.,CASAPARGPAPIQYF,TGTGCCAGCGCCCCAGCTCGGGGGCCCGCTCCCATTCAGTACTTC
TRBJ2-3,.,TRBV10-3,.,CATLNTDTQYF,TGTGCCACCCTGAACACAGATACGCAGTATTTT
TRBJ2-1,TRBD2,TRBV20-1,many,CSARAGTSGDSYNEQFF,TGCAGTGCTAGAGCTGGGACTAGCGGGGATTCTTACAATGAGCAGTTCTTC
TRBJ1-1,.,TRBV7-9,few,CASSLNEGTEAFF,TGTGCCAGCAGCTTGAATGAGGGCACTGAAGCTTTCTTT
TRBJ2-1,TRBD2,TRBV6-6,few,CASSYRASGGYNEQFF,TGTGCCAGCAGTTACCGAGCTAGCGGGGGCTACAATGAGCAGTTCTTC
TRBJ2-7,TRBD1,TRBV15,few,CATRDRGDYEQYF,TGTGCCACCAGGGACAGGGGGGATTACGAGCAGTACTTC
TRBJ1-1,TRBD1,TRBV15,few,CATSRTGGTEAFF,TGTGCCACCAGCCGCACAGGGGGCACTGAAGCTTTCTTT
TRBJ2-3,TRBD1,TRBV27,.,CASSLGRRTGTYKNTRYF,TGTGCCAGCAGTTTAGGTCGACGGACAGGTACTTATAAGAATACGCGGTATTTT
TRBJ2-1,.,TRBV7-9,once,CARSLNEELF,TGTGCCCGCAGCCTGAATGAGGAGCTCTTC
TRBJ2-7,.,TRBV4-1,.,CASSQSGGAYEQHF,TGCGCCAGCAGCCAATCGGGCGGAGCCTACGAGCAGCACTTC
TRBJ1-3,TRBD1,TRBV7-2,.,CASSEGTATVGNTIYF,TGTGCCAGCAGCGAGGGGACAGCCACAGTTGGAAACACCATATATTTT
TRBJ2-1,.,TRBV7-9,.,CASSLGLAASSYNEQFF,TGTGCCAGCAGCTTAGGCCTCGCGGCTAGCTCCTACAATGAGCAGTTCTTC
TRBJ2-7,TRBD1,TRBV24-1,few,CATSDDRVYEQYF,TGTGCCACCAGTGATGACAGGGTCTACGAGCAGTACTTC
TRBJ2-1,.,TRBV15,few,CATSRVYQDEQFF,TGTGCCACCAGCAGAGTATACCAGGATGAGCAGTTCTTC
TRBJ2-7,.,TRBV27,.,CASHRDGSYEQYF,TGTGCCAGCCACCGGGACGGAAGCTACGAGCAGTACTTC
TRBJ2-4,.,TRBV6-1,.,CASNTDGEIQYF,TGTGCCAGCAATACGGACGGAGAGATTCAGTACTTC
TRBJ1-1,.,TRBV4-1,few,CASSQDHQGLEAFF,TGCGCCAGCAGCCAAGACCACCAGGGGCTTGAAGCTTTCTTT
TRBJ1-1,TRBD1,TRBV6-1,few,CASSPGQVSVFAFF,TGTGCCAGCAGCCCTGGACAGGTCTCGGTTTTTGCTTTCTTT
TRBJ1-2,TRBD1,TRBV6-2/TRBV6-3,.,CASSYPRTGNYGYTF,TGTGCCAGCAGTTACCCTAGGACAGGGAACTATGGCTACACCTTC
TRBJ2-5,TRBD1,TRBV29-1,.,CSAVDRGETQYF,TGCAGCGCCGTGGACAGGGGAGAGACCCAGTACTTC
TRBJ2-5,.,TRBV6-1,few,CATNRGGTVQETQYF,TGTGCCACCAACCGTGGAGGGACAGTCCAAGAGACCCAGTACTTC
TRBJ2-7,.,TRBV3-1,few,CASSHLLGEQYF,TGTGCCAGCAGCCACCTACTTGGGGAGCAGTACTTC
TRBJ2-3,.,TRBV6-1,.,CASSLERDTQYF,TGTGCCAGCAGCCTAGAAAGGGATACGCAGTATTTT
TRBJ2-7,TRBD1,TRBV28,few,CASSPWTGNYEQYF,TGTGCCAGCAGTCCATGGACAGGGAACTACGAGCAGTACTTC
TRBJ1-5,.,TRBV6-1,.,CASSEVPGQPQHF,TGTGCCAGCAGTGAGGTCCCGGGGCAGCCCCAGCATTTT
TRBJ2-7,.,TRBV6-2/TRBV6-3,.,CASSQGSRQYEQYF,TGTGCCAGCAGCCAAGGATCCCGACAGTACGAGCAGTACTTC
TRBJ2-3,.,TRBV20-1,.,CSAPGPLGTTDTQYF,TGCAGTGCTCCGGGACCTTTGGGGACCACAGATACGCAGTATTTT
TRBJ2-3,.,TRBV20-1,.,CSASIAGVRVDTQYF,TGCAGTGCTAGTATCGCAGGGGTCCGGGTAGATACGCAGTATTTT
TRBJ2-3,.,TRBV28,.,CASSSSRDKQYF,TGTGCCAGCAGCTCATCCAGGGATAAGCAGTATTTT
TRBJ1-3,.,TRBV27,.,CASSRDLSSGNTIYF,TGTGCCAGCAGCCGGGATTTGAGCTCTGGAAACACCATATATTTT
TRBJ2-7,.,TRBV10-2,.,CASSLGLSPYEQYF,TGCGCCAGCAGCCTGGGACTTAGTCCCTACGAGCAGTACTTC
TRBJ1-2,.,TRBV6-6,.,CASSYSGDSWYGYTF,TGTGCCAGCAGTTACTCGGGGGACTCTTGGTATGGCTACACCTTC
TRBJ2-1,.,TRBV28,few,CASSFLGKYNEQFF,TGTGCCAGCAGTTTTCTAGGGAAATACAATGAGCAGTTCTTC
TRBJ2-1,.,TRBV19,.,CASSPTGSSYNEQFF,TGTGCCAGTAGTCCGACGGGGAGCTCCTACAATGAGCAGTTCTTC
TRBJ1-2,.,TRBV28,.,CASSPQSSNYGYTF,TGTGCCAGCAGTCCCCAAAGTTCTAACTATGGCTACACCTTC
TRBJ1-2,.,TRBV6-2/TRBV6-3,.,CASSYAGPASYGYTF,TGTGCCAGCAGTTACGCGGGGCCGGCAAGCTATGGCTACACCTTC
TRBJ2-3,TRBD1,TRBV29-1,.,CSVEAGQGGTDTQYF,TGCAGCGTTGAAGCTGGACAGGGAGGTACAGATACGCAGTATTTT
TRBJ2-3,.,TRBV7-2,many,CASSSYTDTQYF,TGTGCCAGCAGCTCCTACACAGATACGCAGTATTTT
TRBJ2-1,.,TRBV7-9,.,CASSLVGHNEQFF,TGTGCCAGCAGCTTAGTGGGTCACAATGAGCAGTTCTTC
TRBJ2-5,.,TRBV27,.,CASSLTPAGSETQYF,TGTGCCAGCAGTTTGACCCCGGCGGGCTCGGAGACCCAGTACTTC
TRBJ2-1,.,TRBV27,few,CASSPWSLGSSYNEQFF,TGTGCCAGCAGTCCTTGGTCACTAGGGAGCTCCTACAATGAGCAGTTCTTC
TRBJ2-1,TRBD2,TRBV4-2,once,CASSLAGHSNEQFF,TGTGCCAGCAGCTTAGCGGGGCACTCCAATGAGCAGTTCTTC
TRBJ2-1,.,TRBV6-1,many,CASRAYINEQFF,TGTGCCAGCAGAGCGTACATCAATGAGCAGTTCTTC
TRBJ2-1,.,TRBV3-1,.,CASSLLVGNEQFF,TGTGCCAGCAGCCTACTAGTGGGCAATGAGCAGTTCTTC
TRBJ2-3,TRBD2,TRBV7-2,.,CASSQSISGASTDTQYF,TGCGCCAGCAGCCAATCAATTAGCGGGGCTAGCACAGATACGCAGTATTTT
TRBJ2-5,.,TRBV4-1,once,CASSAGRGRETQYF,TGCGCCAGCAGCGCTGGCCGGGGACGAGAGACCCAGTACTTC